This TCR beta chain was sequenced for a study of T cell responses to AZD1222 COVID-19 vaccine. Regarding the study as a whole: Among vaccine-associated CD4 TCRs, coverage spanned spike, with dominance at 160-218 and 743-854.

Germline CDR1 is SNHLY and CDR2 is FYNNEI. Between the trimmed V and J ends, which lost 8 bases and 4 bases, there was a span of 14 bases. This CDR3 is 13 amino acids long. Clones were sequenced by immunoSEQ multiplex PCR, and TCRdb holds only the in-frame ones, with some missing. The sample lists 120,000 or so clones; approximately 83% were seen once. As to this clone: The antigen remains undetermined.

J is TRBJ1-2 and V is TRBV2; D may be TRBD1 (6 bases). Source: peripheral blood, taken on day 0 of AZD1222 vaccination. The receptor was isolated from an adult in good health. Here the CDR3 reads CASRVQGSYGYTF. For the CDR3, the DNA is TGTGCCAGCCGAGTTCAGGGGTCCTATGGCTACACCTTC.